This T cell receptor (beta chain) was identified during a study of Graves' ophthalmopathy and Graves' hyperthyroidism. This clonotype was seen at least ten times. Its antigen is currently unknown. Study conclusions and caveats: Detected in blood as well were most expanded thyroid clonotypes with frequency above 0.001.

Deletions cut 1 base from V and 6 bases from J, with 15 bases between. CDR1 is LGHNA and CDR2 is YSLEER in the germline V gene. The CDR3 runs 15 residues. TCR beta CDR3 amplification used RNA transcripts. First-round RT-PCR used HTBI primers; second-round multiplex PCR followed. A single record per CDR3 protein comes from TCRdb applying MiXCR to the multiplex PCR reads. This table holds about 50,000 distinct CDR3 sequences, approximately 45% found once. The sequencing input was peripheral blood. The source of this sequence is an adult woman with Graves' ophthalmopathy. This chain links TRBV4-3 with TRBJ1-1; a weak D match, TRBD1 (6 bases). CDR3 amino acids: CASSQARVWGPEAFF. The CDR3 region has the DNA TGCGCCAGCAGCCAAGCCCGGGTGTGGGGGCCTGAAGCTTTCTTT.